This record looks at one TCR beta chain sequence and its context. Its recognized antigen is unknown. From each donor, an approximately 2.5 ml peripheral blood sample was collected into PAXgene tubes and kept at -80 degrees C. Without T cell sorting, total RNA was isolated from whole blood using the PAXgene blood miRNA kit on an automated QIAcube. Peripheral blood from monozygotic twin pairs concordant or discordant for inflammatory bowel disease was subjected to deep TCRalpha and TCRbeta repertoire profiling with unique molecular barcoding. Smoking habits were recorded for all twin pairs, with individuals classified as current, former or never smokers. This sample stems from a study of monozygotic twins with inflammatory bowel disease (dated by TCRdb to the late 2010s). Turning to the overall study: The full study comprised 28 monozygotic twin pairs: nine German pairs (four IBD-concordant, five IBD-discordant) and 19 IBD-discordant Danish pairs. Disease-associated traits were sought mainly through comparisons between IBD patients and their genetically identical healthy co-twins within discordant pairs. Each individual had, on average, about 151 000 unique TCRalpha sequences and 181 000 unique TCRbeta sequences available for analysis. The investigation overall reported the following: Distinction between different T cell subtypes could not be achieved in the analysis. Because patients received different immunosuppressive treatments, the repertoires may have picked up extra background noise and variability between individuals. Compared with healthy twins, IBD patients shared fewer clonotypes with other individuals, and the difference was most pronounced in patients with signs of disease activity. Concordant and discordant twins showed no difference in repertoire similarity, possibly because of limited statistical power. No single strong signal or clonotype linked to IBD turned up in the results, so the idea that one exists was not supported. TCRbeta repertoire diversity, by inverse Simpson index, was decreased in IBD patients compared with their healthy co-twins.

Taken from cysteine to phenylalanine, the CDR3 has 16 residues. No DNA appears here. CDR1 is given as LNHNV and CDR2 as YYDKDF, both from the germline V gene (reference sequence). The library was produced with 5' RACE. Preparation of each TCR library used around 3.5 ug of total RNA. For each sample, cDNA synthesis with SMARTScribe reverse transcriptase was split into eight separate reactions. During cDNA synthesis, template switching was used to introduce unique molecular identifiers that contained a 6-nucleotide sample barcode. Two nested PCRs of approximately 16 and 10 cycles amplified the TCRalpha and TCRbeta cDNA, and bead purification followed each PCR. Before amplification, the cDNA was both treated with uracil DNA-glycosylase and purified with the QIAquick PCR purification kit. In the second PCR, Illumina TruSeq-compatible adapters and sample-specific barcodes were added. Library quality and concentration were checked on TapeStation and Qubit, and libraries were pooled at about 4.9 ng each. Pooled libraries were sequenced on an Illumina HiSeq2500 single-index Rapid Run with 2 x 100 bp reads and custom sequencing primers. In the source study's methods: MiGEC version 1.2.6 was used for UMI-based consensus assembly to correct PCR and sequencing errors. V(D)J alignment, clonotype assembly and CDR3 extraction were performed with MiXCR version 2.1.1. Normalisation of gene usage, clonotype sharing and MAIT/NKT TCR abundance was achieved by analysing the top 1000, 10 000 and 20 000 clonotypes per sample. Diversity was computed as the inverse Simpson index with the vegan R package after downsampling to 27 000 UMIs. Paired Mann-Whitney U tests were applied to discordant twin pairs, with Benjamini-Hochberg correction for multiple testing. TCRdb reprocessed the raw reads; every CDR3 protein sequence is a single record, and DNA is not supplied. The V and J calls reflect TCRdb's pipeline rather than the authors' work. This sample's table lists 300,000 to 350,000 distinct CDR3 sequences. Clones ranked in the top ten supply around 2% of the sample.

The receptor was isolated from a human donor with ulcerative colitis or Crohn's disease, or a healthy co-twin of an affected twin (not recorded which). The sequencing input was blood. The chain was built from TRBV15 and TRBJ1-3; TCRdb selects TRBD1, and the lack of DNA leaves this call unchecked. The CDR3 here reads CATSRGQNFGGNTIYF.